This T cell receptor beta chain was obtained from a study of CD8 T cells in ankylosing spondylitis. Points from the study as a whole: Disease-linked clones were found to be CD8+ and relatively rare in peripheral blood. It appeared that ankylosing spondylitis blood was characterized by a TCR beta motif of about eight highly homologous variants.

Ten or more counts support this clonotype. Antigen specificity is unknown. In TCRdb, the 5' RACE reads were re-called with MiXCR into one record per CDR3 protein. The sample records roughly 490,000 distinct CDR3 sequences, about 5.4% being singletons. The sequence was obtained from a male donor with ankylosing spondylitis. Sequenced: blood, either unsorted or a sorted T cell fraction (not recorded which).

The CDR3 DNA is TGCGCCAGCAGCCCTGCTAGCGGGAGTGGAGGTTTCTTAGCAGATACGCAGTATTTT. Translating it yields CASSPASGSGGFLADTQYF. This rearrangement joins TRBV5-1 to TRBJ2-3; 10 bases map to TRBD2. There are 19 residues in the CDR3. In germline, CDR1 is SGHRS, CDR2 YFSETQ. Germline trimming cut 4 bases from V and 4 bases from J; bases unmatched to any gene: 18. Full variable domain (outside the CDR3, taken from reference TRBV5-1 and TRBJ2-3): KAGVTQTPRYLIKTRGQQVTLSCSPISGHRSVSWYQQTPGQGLQFLFEYFSETQRNKGNFPGRFSGRQFSNSRSEMNVSTLELGDSALYLCASSPASGSGGFLADTQYFGPGTRLTVL.